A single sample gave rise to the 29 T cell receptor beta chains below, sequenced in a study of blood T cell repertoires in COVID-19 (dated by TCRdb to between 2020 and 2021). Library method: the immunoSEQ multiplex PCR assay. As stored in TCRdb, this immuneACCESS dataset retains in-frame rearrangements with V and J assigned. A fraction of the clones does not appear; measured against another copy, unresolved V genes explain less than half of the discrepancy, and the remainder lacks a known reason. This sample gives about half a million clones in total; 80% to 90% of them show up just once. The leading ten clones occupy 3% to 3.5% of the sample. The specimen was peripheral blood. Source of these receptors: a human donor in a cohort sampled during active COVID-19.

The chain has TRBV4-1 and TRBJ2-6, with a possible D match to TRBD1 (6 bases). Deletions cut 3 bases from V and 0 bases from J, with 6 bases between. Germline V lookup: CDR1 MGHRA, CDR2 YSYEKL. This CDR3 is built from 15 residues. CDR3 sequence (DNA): TGCGCCAGCAGCCACAGGGGCTCTGGGGCCAACGTCCTGACTTTC. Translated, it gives CASSHRGSGANVLTF.

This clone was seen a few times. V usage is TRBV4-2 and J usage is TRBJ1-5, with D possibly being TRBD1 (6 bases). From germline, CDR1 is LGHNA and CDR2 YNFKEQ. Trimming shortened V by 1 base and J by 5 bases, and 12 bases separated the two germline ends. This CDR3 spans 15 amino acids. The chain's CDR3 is CASSQGADRDQPQHF. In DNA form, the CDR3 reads TGTGCCAGCAGCCAAGGTGCGGACAGAGATCAGCCCCAGCATTTT.

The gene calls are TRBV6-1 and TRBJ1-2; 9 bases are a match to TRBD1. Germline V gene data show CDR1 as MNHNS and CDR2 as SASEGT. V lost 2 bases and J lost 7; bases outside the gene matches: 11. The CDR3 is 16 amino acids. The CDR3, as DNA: TGTGCCAGCAGTGAAATAGGGACAGGGTGGCCCACTGGCTACACCTTC. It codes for CASSEIGTGWPTGYTF.

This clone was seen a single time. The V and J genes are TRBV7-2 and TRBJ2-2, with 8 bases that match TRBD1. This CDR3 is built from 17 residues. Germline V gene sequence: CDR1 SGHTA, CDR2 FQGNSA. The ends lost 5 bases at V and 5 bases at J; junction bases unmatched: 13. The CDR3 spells CASSLEGQATSTGELFF. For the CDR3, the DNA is TGTGCCAGCAGCCTAGAGGGACAGGCGACGAGTACCGGGGAGCTGTTTTTT.

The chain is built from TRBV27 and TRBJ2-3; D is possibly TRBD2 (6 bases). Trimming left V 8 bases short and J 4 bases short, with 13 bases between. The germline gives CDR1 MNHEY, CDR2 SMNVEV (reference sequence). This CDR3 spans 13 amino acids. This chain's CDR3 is CASSRRGSDTQYF. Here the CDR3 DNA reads TGTGCCAGCTCTAGGAGGGGATCAGATACGCAGTATTTT.

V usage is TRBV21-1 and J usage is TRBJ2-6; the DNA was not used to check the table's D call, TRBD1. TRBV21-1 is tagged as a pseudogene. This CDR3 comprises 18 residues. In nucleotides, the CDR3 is TGTGCCAGCAGCCGTCGGACAGGCCCTTTCTCTGGGGCCAACGTCCTGACTTTC. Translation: CASSRRTGPFSGANVLTF.

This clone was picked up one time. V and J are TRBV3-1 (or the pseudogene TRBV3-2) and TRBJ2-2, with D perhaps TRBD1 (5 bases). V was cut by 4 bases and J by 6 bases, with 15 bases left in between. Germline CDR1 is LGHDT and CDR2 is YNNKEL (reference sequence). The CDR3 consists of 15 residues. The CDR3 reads CASSPPRVFPGELFF. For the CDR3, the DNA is TGTGCCAGCAGCCCGCCCAGGGTTTTCCCCGGGGAGCTGTTTTTT.

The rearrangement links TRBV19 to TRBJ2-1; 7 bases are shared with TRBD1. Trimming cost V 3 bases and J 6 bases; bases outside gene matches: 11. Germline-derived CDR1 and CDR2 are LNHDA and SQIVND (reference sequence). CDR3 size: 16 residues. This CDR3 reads CASSMEGGPSGNEQFF. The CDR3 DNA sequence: TGTGCCAGTAGTATGGAAGGGGGCCCGTCTGGCAATGAGCAGTTCTTC.

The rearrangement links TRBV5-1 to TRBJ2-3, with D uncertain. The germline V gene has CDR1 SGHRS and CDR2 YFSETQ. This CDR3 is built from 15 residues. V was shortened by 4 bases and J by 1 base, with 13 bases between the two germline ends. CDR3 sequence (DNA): TGCGCCAGCAGCGGAATAGGAGCCCGCACAGATACGCAGTATTTT. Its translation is CASSGIGARTDTQYF. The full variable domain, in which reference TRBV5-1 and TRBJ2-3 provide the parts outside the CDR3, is KAGVTQTPRYLIKTRGQQVTLSCSPISGHRSVSWYQQTPGQGLQFLFEYFSETQRNKGNFPGRFSGRQFSNSRSEMNVSTLELGDSALYLCASSGIGARTDTQYFGPGTRLTVL.

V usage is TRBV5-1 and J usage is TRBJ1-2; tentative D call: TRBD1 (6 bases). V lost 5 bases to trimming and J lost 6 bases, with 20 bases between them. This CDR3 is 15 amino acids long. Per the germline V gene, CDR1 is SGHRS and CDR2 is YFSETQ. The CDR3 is CASRDTGPPRDGYTF. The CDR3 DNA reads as TGCGCCAGCAGGGATACAGGGCCACCTAGAGATGGCTACACCTTC.

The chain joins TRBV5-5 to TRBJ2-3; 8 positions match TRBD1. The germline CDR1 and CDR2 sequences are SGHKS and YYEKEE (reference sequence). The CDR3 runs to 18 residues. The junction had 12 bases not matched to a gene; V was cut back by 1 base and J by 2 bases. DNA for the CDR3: TGTGCCAGCAGCTTGATAGTACAGGGGGTCGGGTTCACAGATACGCAGTATTTT. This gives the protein CASSLIVQGVGFTDTQYF. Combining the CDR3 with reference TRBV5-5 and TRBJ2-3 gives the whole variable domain DAGVTQSPTHLIKTRGQQVTLRCSPISGHKSVSWYQQVLGQGPQFIFQYYEKEERGRGNFPDRFSARQFPNYSSELNVNALLLGDSALYLCASSLIVQGVGFTDTQYFGPGTRLTVL.

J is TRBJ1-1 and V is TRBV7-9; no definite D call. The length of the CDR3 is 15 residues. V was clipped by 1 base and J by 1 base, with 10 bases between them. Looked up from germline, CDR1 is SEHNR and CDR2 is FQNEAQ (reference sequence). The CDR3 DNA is TGTGCCAGCAGCTTAGAGGAGGCAAGGAACACTGAAGCTTTCTTT. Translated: CASSLEEARNTEAFF.

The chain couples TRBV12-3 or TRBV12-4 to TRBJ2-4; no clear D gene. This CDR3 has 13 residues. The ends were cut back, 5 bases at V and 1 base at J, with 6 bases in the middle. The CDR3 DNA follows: TGTGCCAGCAGTCCCGCGGCCAAAAACATTCAGTACTTC. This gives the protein CASSPAAKNIQYF.

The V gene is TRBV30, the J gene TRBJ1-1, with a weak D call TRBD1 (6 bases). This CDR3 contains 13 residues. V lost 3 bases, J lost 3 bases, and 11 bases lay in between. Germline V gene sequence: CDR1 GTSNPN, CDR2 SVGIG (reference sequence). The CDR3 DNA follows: TGTGCCTGGAGCTATACAGGGTACACTGAAGCTTTCTTT. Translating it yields CAWSYTGYTEAFF.

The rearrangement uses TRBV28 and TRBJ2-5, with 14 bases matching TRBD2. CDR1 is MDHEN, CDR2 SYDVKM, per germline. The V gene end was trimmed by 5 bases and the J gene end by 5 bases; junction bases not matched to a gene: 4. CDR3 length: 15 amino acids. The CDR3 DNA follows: TGTGCCAGCAGTCTGACTAGCGGGAGGGAGGAGACCCAGTACTTC. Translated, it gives CASSLTSGREETQYF.

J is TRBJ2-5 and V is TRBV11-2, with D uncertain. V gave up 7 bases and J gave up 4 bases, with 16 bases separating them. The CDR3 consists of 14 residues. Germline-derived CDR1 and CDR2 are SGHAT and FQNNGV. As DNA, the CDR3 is TGTGCCAGCAACCCCCCCCCTGGCGGAGAGACCCAGTACTTC. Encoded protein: CASNPPPGGETQYF.

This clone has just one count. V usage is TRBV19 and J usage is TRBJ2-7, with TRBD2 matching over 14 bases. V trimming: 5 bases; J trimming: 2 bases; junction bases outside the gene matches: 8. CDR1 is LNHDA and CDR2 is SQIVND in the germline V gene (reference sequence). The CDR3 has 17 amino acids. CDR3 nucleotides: TGTGCCAGTAGTGAGGGACTAGCGGGAGCAGGGACCTACGAGCAGTACTTC. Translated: CASSEGLAGAGTYEQYF.

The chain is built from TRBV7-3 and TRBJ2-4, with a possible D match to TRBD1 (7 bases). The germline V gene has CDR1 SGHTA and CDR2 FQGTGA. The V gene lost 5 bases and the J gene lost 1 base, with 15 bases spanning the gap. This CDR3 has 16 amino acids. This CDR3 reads CASSGGTDSAKNIQYF. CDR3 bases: TGTGCCAGCAGCGGCGGGACAGATAGTGCCAAAAACATTCAGTACTTC.

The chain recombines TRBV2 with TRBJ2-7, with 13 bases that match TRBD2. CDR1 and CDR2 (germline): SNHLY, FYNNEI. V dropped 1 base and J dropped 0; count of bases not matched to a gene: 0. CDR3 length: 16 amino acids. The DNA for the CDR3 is TGTGCCAGCAGTGAAGGGACTAGCGGGGGCTCCTACGAGCAGTACTTC. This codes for CASSEGTSGGSYEQYF. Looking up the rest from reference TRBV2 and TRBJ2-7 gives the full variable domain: EPEVTQTPSHQVTQMGQEVILRCVPISNHLYFYWYRQILGQKVEFLVSFYNNEISEKSEIFDDQFSVERPDGSNFTLKIRSTKLEDSAMYFCASSEGTSGGSYEQYFGPGTRLTVT.

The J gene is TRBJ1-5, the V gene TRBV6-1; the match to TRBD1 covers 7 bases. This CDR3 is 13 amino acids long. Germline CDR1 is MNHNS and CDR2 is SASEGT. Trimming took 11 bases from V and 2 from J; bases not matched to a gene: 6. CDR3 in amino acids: CAHRGGGNQPQHF. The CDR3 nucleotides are TGTGCCCACAGGGGTGGGGGCAATCAGCCCCAGCATTTT.

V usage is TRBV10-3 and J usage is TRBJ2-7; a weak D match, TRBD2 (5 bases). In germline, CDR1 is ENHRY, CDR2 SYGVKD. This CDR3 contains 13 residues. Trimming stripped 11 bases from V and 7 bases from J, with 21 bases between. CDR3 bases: TGTGCCTATCAGGAAGCGGCTAAAGCAGAGCAGTACTTC. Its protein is CAYQEAAKAEQYF.

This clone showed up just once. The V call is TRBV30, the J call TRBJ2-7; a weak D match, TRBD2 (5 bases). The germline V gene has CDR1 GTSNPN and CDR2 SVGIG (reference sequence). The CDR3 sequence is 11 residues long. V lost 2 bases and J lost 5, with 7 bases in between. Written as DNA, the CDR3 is TGTGCCTGGAGTAAAGCGGACGAGCAGTACTTC. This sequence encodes CAWSKADEQYF.

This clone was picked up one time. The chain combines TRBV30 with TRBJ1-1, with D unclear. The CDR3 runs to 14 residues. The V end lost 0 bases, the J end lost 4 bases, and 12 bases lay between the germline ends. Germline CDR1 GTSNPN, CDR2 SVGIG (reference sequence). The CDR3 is CAWSVGSVFTEAFF. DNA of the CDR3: TGTGCCTGGAGTGTGGGCTCAGTGTTCACTGAAGCTTTCTTT.

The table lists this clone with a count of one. The CDR3 spells CASSSSGTGAYGYTF. The CDR3 DNA follows: TGTGCCAGCTCGTCGTCCGGGACAGGGGCGTATGGCTACACCTTC. The gene calls are TRBV18 and TRBJ1-2; TRBD1 matches 10 bases. The ends lost 6 bases at V and 5 bases at J; junction bases unmatched: 9. The CDR3 has 15 residues. CDR1 is KGHSH, CDR2 LQKENI, per germline. The complete variable domain, with remaining parts taken from reference TRBV18 and TRBJ1-2, reads NAGVMQNPRHLVRRRGQEARLRCSPMKGHSHVYWYRQLPEEGLKFMVYLQKENIIDESGMPKERFSAEFPKEGPSILRIQQVVRGDSAAYFCASSSSGTGAYGYTFGSGTRLTVV.

CDR3 protein: CASIRQPLSGNTIYF. The DNA of the CDR3 is TGTGCCAGCATTCGACAGCCCCTCTCTGGAAACACCATATATTTT. The V call is TRBV2, the J call TRBJ1-3, with D possibly TRBD1 on 5 matching bases. The CDR3 sequence is 15 residues long. V shed 7 bases and J shed 0 bases, with 13 bases lying between them. Germline V gene lookup returns CDR1 SNHLY and CDR2 FYNNEI.

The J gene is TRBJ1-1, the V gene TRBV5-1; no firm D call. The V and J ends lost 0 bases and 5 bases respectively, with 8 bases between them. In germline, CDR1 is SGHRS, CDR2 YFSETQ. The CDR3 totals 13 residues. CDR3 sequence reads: CASSLDMETEAFF. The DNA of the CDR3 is TGCGCCAGCAGCTTGGATATGGAGACTGAAGCTTTCTTT. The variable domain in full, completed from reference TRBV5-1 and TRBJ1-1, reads KAGVTQTPRYLIKTRGQQVTLSCSPISGHRSVSWYQQTPGQGLQFLFEYFSETQRNKGNFPGRFSGRQFSNSRSEMNVSTLELGDSALYLCASSLDMETEAFFGQGTRLTVV.

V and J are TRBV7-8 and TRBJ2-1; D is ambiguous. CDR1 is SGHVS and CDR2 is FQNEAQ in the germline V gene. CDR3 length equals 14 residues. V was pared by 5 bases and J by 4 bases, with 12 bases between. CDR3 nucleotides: TGTGCCAGCAGCCCGAACCAGGTTTACAATGAGCAGTTCTTC. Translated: CASSPNQVYNEQFF. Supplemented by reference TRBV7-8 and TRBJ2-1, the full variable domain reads GAGVSQSPRYKVAKRGQDVALRCDPISGHVSLFWYQQALGQGPEFLTYFQNEAQLDKSGLPSDRFFAERPEGSVSTLKIQRTQQEDSAVYLCASSPNQVYNEQFFGPGTRLTVL.

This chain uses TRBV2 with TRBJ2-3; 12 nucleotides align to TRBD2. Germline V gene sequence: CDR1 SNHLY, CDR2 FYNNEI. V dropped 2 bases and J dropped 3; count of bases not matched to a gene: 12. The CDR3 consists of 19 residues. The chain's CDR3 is CASSESLAGGNEKTDTQYF. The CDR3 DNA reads TGTGCCAGCAGTGAATCACTAGCGGGAGGAAATGAGAAAACAGATACGCAGTATTTT.

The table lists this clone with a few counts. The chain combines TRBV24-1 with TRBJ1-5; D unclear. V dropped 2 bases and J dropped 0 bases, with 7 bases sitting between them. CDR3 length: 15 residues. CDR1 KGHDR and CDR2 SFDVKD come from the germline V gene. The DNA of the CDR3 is TGTGCCACCAGTGATTGGGCAGCTAGCAATCAGCCCCAGCATTTT. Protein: CATSDWAASNQPQHF.